A single TCR beta chain is shown here with its context. The target antigen is unknown. A history of autoimmune disease or systemic immunosuppression excluded patients. The sample is drawn from a study of OX40 agonist ivuxolimab in advanced cancers. Background on the study: Patients were approximately 80% male with ages roughly 23 to 85, mean roughly 55. It was permissible to have had prior anti-PD-1, anti-PD-L1 or anti-CTLA-4 therapy, and about 40% had some. General study results and limits: On average, CD8+ T cells showed a greater number of expanded clones than CD4+.

Trimming took 4 bases from V and 3 from J; bases not matched to a gene: 0. This CDR3 is built from 14 residues. Germline V CDR1 and CDR2: MNHNS, SASEGT. This table comes from immunoSEQ multiplex PCR, and its TCRdb copy is limited to in-frame clones, with some not included. The table includes about 110,000 clones, approximately 90% detected once. This clonotype originated in an adult with an advanced solid tumor such as melanoma, head and neck, liver or kidney cancer. Here the sequenced sample was CD4+ or CD8+ T cells sorted from blood, taken in a trial of the OX40 agonist ivuxolimab. The chain employs TRBV6-1 and TRBJ2-7; 13 bases are a match to TRBD2. CDR3 sequence: CASSGLAGGYEQYF. Written as DNA, the CDR3 is TGTGCCAGCAGTGGACTAGCGGGGGGCTACGAGCAGTACTTC.